These 12 T cell receptor beta chains originate from one sample sequenced in a study of response to subunit inactivated influenza vaccine. Using its own MiXCR run on the RT-PCR reads, TCRdb lists one record per CDR3 protein. The sample lists about 240,000 distinct CDR3 sequences, 9.5% to 15% seen once, with about 7.8% in the top ten. The source material was non-naive T cells sorted from PBMCs, sampled 14 to 15 days before vaccination. These receptors originate from a man in his forties or fifties who received an inactivated influenza vaccine.

V usage is TRBV4-3 and J usage is TRBJ2-2; TRBD1 aligns across 7 bases. Germline-derived CDR1 and CDR2 are LGHNA and YSLEER. The CDR3 extends over 16 amino acids. J gave up 3 bases and V 1 base, and 5 bases lay outside the gene matches. The CDR3 sequence: CASSQVRGLDTGELFF. The CDR3 DNA reads TGCGCCAGCAGCCAAGTAAGGGGGCTAGACACCGGGGAGCTGTTTTTT.

The sample holds many counts of this clonotype. The gene calls are TRBV6-1 and TRBJ1-2, with D tentatively TRBD1 (5 bases). Trimming cost V 6 bases and J 5 bases, with 19 bases left between them. CDR1 is MNHNS, CDR2 SASEGT, per germline. This CDR3 has 15 amino acids. The CDR3 reads CASSLGLEGLYGYTF. CDR3 coding DNA: TGTGCCAGCAGCCTAGGACTAGAGGGGTTATATGGCTACACCTTC.

This clonotype was recorded a few times. This chain links TRBV28 with TRBJ2-7; 8 nucleotides line up with TRBD1. Looked up from germline, CDR1 is MDHEN and CDR2 is SYDVKM. V was pared by 3 bases and J by 1 base, with 5 bases of the junction left unmatched. This CDR3 spans 15 amino acids. As DNA, the CDR3 is TGTGCCAGCAGTTTTGGTACAGGGGGGTCCTACGAGCAGTACTTC. Its protein is CASSFGTGGSYEQYF.

Many counts were recorded for this clonotype. CDR3 bases: TGTGCCAGCACCAGTGGGGGAGAGTACGAGCAGTACTTC. It yields the protein CASTSGGEYEQYF. The rearrangement links TRBV6-1 to TRBJ2-7; either TRBD1 or TRBD2 may fit D (5 bases each). The CDR3 contains 13 residues. V was shortened by 7 bases and J by 4 bases, with 14 bases between the two germline ends. CDR1 and CDR2 (germline): MNHNS, SASEGT.

This clonotype was picked up a small number of times. The V and J genes are TRBV2 and TRBJ2-1; 8 positions match TRBD1. From germline, CDR1 is SNHLY and CDR2 FYNNEI. The CDR3 loop spans 18 amino acids. The V segment lost 6 bases and the J segment 2 bases; nucleotides outside the gene matches: 15. The CDR3 spells CASRTILGTGLTYNEQFF. For the CDR3, the DNA is TGTGCCAGCAGGACGATACTTGGGACAGGCCTTACCTACAATGAGCAGTTCTTC.

V usage is TRBV5-1 and J usage is TRBJ2-7; D perhaps matches TRBD2 (5 bases). The germline CDR1 and CDR2 sequences are SGHRS and YFSETQ. The CDR3 totals 12 residues. V shed 8 bases and J shed 6 bases, with 15 bases lying between them. This CDR3 is CASSGNYGEQYF. CDR3 in DNA: TGCGCCAGTTCCGGGAACTATGGCGAGCAGTACTTC. The variable domain in full, with the rest retrieved from reference TRBV5-1 and TRBJ2-7, is KAGVTQTPRYLIKTRGQQVTLSCSPISGHRSVSWYQQTPGQGLQFLFEYFSETQRNKGNFPGRFSGRQFSNSRSEMNVSTLELGDSALYLCASSGNYGEQYFGPGTRLTVT.

V gene TRBV20-1 combines with J gene TRBJ2-7; 13 nucleotides match TRBD2. The CDR3 has 14 amino acids. Germline V lookup: CDR1 DFQATT, CDR2 SNEGSKA (reference sequence). Unmatched junction bases numbered 9, after V lost 6 bases and J lost 7 bases. The CDR3 reads CSAAGLAGVREQYF. Written as DNA, the CDR3 is TGCAGTGCCGCCGGACTAGCGGGAGTTAGGGAGCAGTACTTC.

This clonotype has a handful of counts. The V gene is TRBV10-3, the J gene TRBJ2-5; D call uncertain. Trimming cost V 3 bases and J 5 bases, with 7 bases left between them. Germline loops: CDR1 ENHRY, CDR2 SYGVKD. The CDR3 loop spans 12 amino acids. The CDR3 coding sequence is TGTGCCATCAGTGAACCGAGGGAGACCCAGTACTTC. Amino acids: CAISEPRETQYF.

Many counts were recorded for this clonotype. The J gene is TRBJ2-3, the V gene TRBV7-9; 10 nucleotides line up with TRBD2. Germline assignment: CDR1 SEHNR and CDR2 FQNEAQ (reference sequence). The CDR3 totals 17 residues. The J segment lost 4 bases and the V segment lost 5 bases, leaving 12 bases of the junction unmatched. CDR3 in amino acids: CASSPRGKRGGPDTQYF. The CDR3 nucleotides are TGTGCCAGCAGCCCCAGAGGGAAGCGGGGGGGACCAGATACGCAGTATTTT.

This clonotype was seen a handful of times. The V and J genes are TRBV6-2 or TRBV6-3 and TRBJ2-2; D is uncertain. Germline CDR1 reads MNHEY; CDR2 reads SVGEGT. The CDR3 totals 13 residues. V was pared by 6 bases and J by 4 bases, with 9 bases between. CDR3 in amino acids: CASSRPGTGELFF. For the CDR3, the DNA is TGTGCCAGCAGCCGACCGGGCACCGGGGAGCTGTTTTTT.

The V and J genes are TRBV4-1 and TRBJ2-1, with 14 bases matching TRBD2. Germline V gene lookup returns CDR1 MGHRA and CDR2 YSYEKL. This CDR3 comprises 17 residues. The V segment lost 2 bases and the J segment 6 bases; nucleotides outside the gene matches: 6. This CDR3 is CASSQSPGTSGGNEQFF. CDR3 sequence (DNA): TGCGCCAGCAGCCAAAGCCCCGGGACTAGCGGGGGCAATGAGCAGTTCTTC.

The sample holds many counts of this clonotype. The chain uses TRBV29-1 and TRBJ2-1; D gene uncertain. Deletions cut 4 bases from V and 11 bases from J, with 18 bases between. The CDR3 runs 13 residues. Germline-derived CDR1 and CDR2 are SQVTM and ANQGSEA. Written as DNA, the CDR3 is TGCAGCGTTGGGCTTTCCGGGCCCCTAAAGCAGTTCTTC. It encodes CSVGLSGPLKQFF.